This record covers a single T cell receptor beta chain. The target antigen is unknown. These data belong to a study of memory CD4+ T cells and cytomegalovirus serostatus. Study in general: Donors were healthy Belgian adults, under 10 CMV seropositive and around 24 seronegative.

Produced via immunoSEQ multiplex PCR; TCRdb's table is partial and in-frame only. The data contain about 61,000 clones, around four fifths of them seen just once; the ten biggest clones take up 0.88%. Regarding the study as a whole: Suggested: most of the CMV-linked TCR signature lies in CD4+ memory cells. Median bootstrapped AUC for CMV status was about 0.94 originally, 0.85 to 0.92 US-trained. About two fifths of the roughly 150 known CMV-associated TCRbeta sequences appeared in CD4+ memory.

Single viable CD3+CD4+CD8-CD45RO+ cells were sorted as the memory CD4+ T cells. This TCR was recovered from an adult in good health and CMV-seronegative. The sequenced sample consisted of memory CD4+ T cells from blood.

The DNA for the CDR3 is TGTGCCAGCAGGGGAGGACAGTTCTCCTACGAGCAGTACTTC. It codes for CASRGGQFSYEQYF. The chain carries TRBV6-1 and TRBJ2-7, with D perhaps matching TRBD1 or TRBD2 (6 bases each). CDR1 MNHNS and CDR2 SASEGT come from the germline V gene. This CDR3 has 14 residues. The V end lost 6 bases, the J end lost 0 bases, and 12 bases lay between the germline ends.